A single sample gave rise to the 12 T cell receptor beta chains below, sequenced in a study of T-cell reconstitution after alpha-beta-depleted transplantation in children. During its preparation, the TCRbeta library received unique molecular identifiers. In TCRdb, the PCR reads were re-called with MiXCR into one record per CDR3 protein. The repertoire consists of 250,000 or so distinct CDR3 sequences, with roughly 25% occurring once and the leading ten covering more than 4.5%. The material was PBMCs, mostly from graft donor cells, obtained 360 days after TCRalphabeta/CD19-depleted stem cell transplant. These receptors were collected from a female patient aged 2 to 10 who had a stem cell transplant for congenital amegakaryocytic thrombocytopenia, so the T cells may come from the graft donor.

A few counts support this clonotype. The V gene is TRBV5-1, the J gene TRBJ2-1, with D tentatively TRBD1 (5 bases). The germline V gene has CDR1 SGHRS and CDR2 YFSETQ. Between the trimmed V and J ends, which lost 5 bases and 5 bases, there was a span of 14 bases. This CDR3 has 14 amino acids. The CDR3 sequence is CASSSGPSDNEQFF. CDR3 DNA sequence: TGCGCCAGCAGTTCAGGGCCTTCGGACAATGAGCAGTTCTTC.

As for this clonotype: An end of the junction differs from the germline gene, which may be a read error. This chain uses TRBV6-1 with TRBJ2-3, with a weak D call TRBD2 (7 bases). The CDR3 length is 15 residues. The germline CDR1 and CDR2 sequences are MNHNS and SASEGT. CDR3 loop: CAGRRGGPTSDTQYF. CDR3 nucleotides: TGTGCCGGCAGGAGGGGGGGACCTACGTCAGATACGCAGTATTTT.

This clonotype came up a few times. The gene calls are TRBV7-9 and TRBJ2-1; no firm D call. Germline lookup yields CDR1 SEHNR and CDR2 FQNEAQ (reference sequence). V shed 2 bases and J shed 5 bases, with 10 bases lying between them. The CDR3 is made up of 14 amino acids. For the CDR3, the DNA is TGTGCCAGCAGCTTACAACGGTGGGACAATGAGCAGTTCTTC. The encoded protein is CASSLQRWDNEQFF.

V and J are TRBV20-1 and TRBJ2-7; 8 bases are a match to TRBD2. The germline CDR1 and CDR2 sequences are DFQATT and SNEGSKA (reference sequence). This CDR3 is built from 15 residues. V lost 0 bases, J lost 3 bases, and 7 bases stayed unmatched. CDR3 nucleotides: TGCAGTGCTAGAGATCCTAGCGGGTATCGCTACGAGCAGTACTTC. The encoded protein is CSARDPSGYRYEQYF.

The chain is built from TRBV28 and TRBJ2-1; D ambiguous. CDR1 is MDHEN, CDR2 SYDVKM, per germline. V lost 3 bases and J lost 3, with 12 bases in between. This CDR3 has 15 residues. The CDR3 spells CASSLPFMDYNEQFF. The CDR3 DNA reads TGTGCCAGCAGTTTGCCATTTATGGACTACAATGAGCAGTTCTTC.

This clonotype occurred a few times. The J gene is TRBJ2-1, the V gene TRBV24-1; D ambiguous. There are 15 residues in the CDR3. CDR1 is KGHDR and CDR2 is SFDVKD in the germline V gene. Trimming cost V 3 bases and J 3 bases, with 11 bases left between them. DNA of the CDR3: TGTGCCACCAGTGATCCCGGACCGAACTACAATGAGCAGTTCTTC. Encoded protein: CATSDPGPNYNEQFF.

V and J are TRBV20-1 and TRBJ1-1, with D unclear. Germline CDR1 reads DFQATT; CDR2 reads SNEGSKA (reference sequence). This CDR3 comprises 12 residues. The V end was cut by 0 bases, the J end by 5 bases, with 7 bases between. CDR3: CSAREPGTEAFF. The CDR3 bases are TGCAGTGCTAGAGAACCGGGGACTGAAGCTTTCTTT.

This sequence joins TRBV28 and TRBJ1-1; TRBD1 might be the D (5 bases). The length of the CDR3 is 15 residues. V was clipped by 6 bases and J by 4 bases, with 18 bases between them. Germline loops: CDR1 MDHEN, CDR2 SYDVKM. CDR3 in amino acids: CASRPPRGVGTEAFF. CDR3 coding DNA: TGTGCCAGCAGACCGCCGCGGGGGGTTGGCACTGAAGCTTTCTTT.

This clonotype was observed a few times. J is TRBJ2-1 and V is TRBV20-1, with D unclear. The CDR3 contains 11 residues. Germline loops: CDR1 DFQATT, CDR2 SNEGSKA (reference sequence). Trimming stripped 0 bases from V and 12 bases from J, with 9 bases between. The CDR3 region has the DNA TGCAGTGCTAGAGATGGAGTTGGGCAGTTCTTC. Its translation is CSARDGVGQFF.

This clonotype was counted at least ten times. J is TRBJ1-1 and V is TRBV4-1; D perhaps matches TRBD1 (5 bases). Germline V gene data show CDR1 as MGHRA and CDR2 as YSYEKL. The CDR3 has 14 amino acids. V lost 2 bases and J 3 bases, leaving 10 bases between the germline ends. CDR3 coding DNA: TGCGCCAGCAGCCAACGCAGGGTGGACACTGAAGCTTTCTTT. As protein: CASSQRRVDTEAFF.

At least ten counts were recorded for this clonotype. The CDR3 DNA sequence: TGCGCCAGCAGCCGGACAGGGGAAGGCACAGATACGCAGTATTTT. Amino acid sequence: CASSRTGEGTDTQYF. The chain combines TRBV5-1 with TRBJ2-3; the match to TRBD1 covers 9 bases. The V gene's germline CDR1 is SGHRS and CDR2 YFSETQ. The CDR3 is 15 residues long. J was trimmed by 1 base and V by 4 bases; bases with no gene match: 4. The full variable domain, rest sourced from reference TRBV5-1 and TRBJ2-3, is KAGVTQTPRYLIKTRGQQVTLSCSPISGHRSVSWYQQTPGQGLQFLFEYFSETQRNKGNFPGRFSGRQFSNSRSEMNVSTLELGDSALYLCASSRTGEGTDTQYFGPGTRLTVL.

This clonotype was seen a handful of times. This chain joins TRBV5-1 and TRBJ2-3, with TRBD1 matching 7 bases. The CDR3 spans 16 residues. Germline CDR1 SGHRS, CDR2 YFSETQ. V shed 2 bases and J 3 bases; nucleotides not matched to a gene: 9. CDR3 sequence (DNA): TGCGCCAGCAGCTTAAACAGGGGTCGGGCGACAGATACGCAGTATTTT. Amino acid sequence: CASSLNRGRATDTQYF.